The clone carrying this T cell receptor beta chain showed up just a few times. Antigen unknown. This sample was included in a study of cytomegalovirus exposure and HLA in healthy donors. Study-wide findings and caveats: TCR beta chains numbering under 200 were designated cytomegalovirus-associated. Reportedly, HLA-A and HLA-B alleles of most subjects were accurately predicted from TCR beta. TCR beta V segments were, for the most part, productive about 87% or about 30% of the time in an earlier analysis.

A multiplex PCR was run with 60 Vbeta primers and 13 Jbeta primers. Clones were read by immunoSEQ multiplex PCR, and TCRdb kept only the in-frame ones, dropping some. This table holds about 180,000 clones, about 80% found once. This CDR3 is built from 15 residues. The V gene's germline CDR1 is SGHRS and CDR2 YFSETQ. V was shortened by 4 bases and J by 0 bases, with 11 bases between the two germline ends. The sequenced material came from PBMCs. The V call is TRBV5-1, the J call TRBJ1-3, with D unclear. The clonotype comes from a woman aged 50 to 60 in good health and CMV-seronegative. The CDR3 bases are TGCGCCAGCAGCCAAGAACGGAGCTCTGGAAACACCATATATTTT. It is translated as CASSQERSSGNTIYF.